One sample yielded the 8 T cell receptor beta chains listed below, sequenced in a study of blood T cell repertoires in COVID-19. Repertoires were generated with immunoSEQ multiplex PCR, while TCRdb's copy carries only in-frame clones and drops some. Among about 370,000 clones listed, around 92% were seen once. The sequenced material came from PBMCs or T cells enriched from blood (not recorded which). All receptors derive from a woman aged 25 to 39 who had recovered from COVID-19.

This clone has only one observation. The chain links TRBV12-3 or TRBV12-4 to TRBJ2-1; 12 bases map to TRBD1. CDR3 length equals 13 residues. Trimming at V came to 4 bases and at J to 14 bases, leaving 6 bases not matched to a gene. Written as DNA, the CDR3 is TGTGCCAGCAGTTCAGGGGACAGGGGGCGCGAGTTCTTC. It translates to CASSSGDRGREFF.

This chain uses TRBV6-6 with TRBJ2-1; D may be TRBD2 (6 bases). Germline CDR1 reads MNHNY; CDR2 reads SVGAGI (reference sequence). The V and J ends lost 7 bases and 4 bases respectively, with 11 bases between them. This CDR3 spans 13 amino acids. The CDR3 nucleotides are TGTGCCAGCAATACGGGGGAATACAATGAGCAGTTCTTC. The encoded protein is CASNTGEYNEQFF.

The chain uses TRBV28 and TRBJ1-4; D is ambiguous. The CDR3 is 16 amino acids. V was cut by 6 bases and J by 0 bases, with 14 bases left in between. From germline, CDR1 is MDHEN and CDR2 SYDVKM. This chain's CDR3 is CASRSMQDTTNEKLFF. CDR3 DNA: TGTGCCAGCAGGTCAATGCAGGATACAACTAATGAAAAACTGTTTTTT.

The chain combines TRBV24-1 with TRBJ2-1, with TRBD2 identical over 9 bases. Germline V lookup: CDR1 KGHDR, CDR2 SFDVKD. V shed 1 base, J shed 9 bases, and the junction held 9 bases outside the gene matches. This CDR3 region has 16 residues. CDR3 bases: TGTGCCACCAGTGATTTAAGCGGGGGGCCACTCTTTGAGCAGTTCTTC. It encodes CATSDLSGGPLFEQFF.

The J gene is TRBJ1-1, the V gene TRBV18, with D perhaps TRBD1 (6 bases). This CDR3 region has 15 residues. Trimming shortened V by 1 base and J by 1 base, and 10 bases separated the two germline ends. Germline CDR1 KGHSH, CDR2 LQKENI. The CDR3 bases are TGTGCCAGCTCACCACTGGACAGCGAGAACACTGAAGCTTTCTTT. Its translation is CASSPLDSENTEAFF.

This chain uses TRBV7-9 with TRBJ2-3, with 15 bases lining up with TRBD2. V lost 5 bases and J lost 3; bases outside the gene matches: 3. CDR1 is SEHNR, CDR2 FQNEAQ, per germline (reference sequence). CDR3 size: 16 residues. The CDR3 nucleotides read TGTGCCAGCAGCCAAGGGACTAGCGGGAGGACAGATACGCAGTATTTT. Its translation: CASSQGTSGRTDTQYF.

The chain uses TRBV5-1 and TRBJ2-3; perhaps TRBD2 as D (6 bases). Germline V gene data show CDR1 as SGHRS and CDR2 as YFSETQ. Between the trimmed V and J ends, which lost 4 bases and 3 bases, there was a span of 15 bases. This CDR3 contains 15 residues. The CDR3 DNA reads TGCGCCAGCAGCCTTAACCCCGGGACTACAGATACGCAGTATTTT. Protein sequence: CASSLNPGTTDTQYF. Full variable domain (rest looked up from reference TRBV5-1 and TRBJ2-3): KAGVTQTPRYLIKTRGQQVTLSCSPISGHRSVSWYQQTPGQGLQFLFEYFSETQRNKGNFPGRFSGRQFSNSRSEMNVSTLELGDSALYLCASSLNPGTTDTQYFGPGTRLTVL.

This clone was recorded a few times. The chain employs TRBV6-5 and TRBJ2-7, with 13 bases fitting TRBD2. Per the germline V gene, CDR1 is MNHEY and CDR2 is SVGAGI. The CDR3 covers 15 residues. V shed 7 bases, J shed 4 bases, and the junction held 7 bases outside the gene matches. CDR3 in amino acids: CASTKGLAGEYEQYF. CDR3 bases: TGTGCCAGCACCAAAGGACTAGCGGGGGAGTACGAGCAGTACTTC.